Detailed here is one T cell receptor beta chain. The clone's antigen remains unknown. Base qualities are not provided; no much larger clone lies one nucleotide away. TCRbeta CDR3 regions were amplified from genomic DNA by means of the immunoSEQ Assay, a bias-controlled multiplex PCR. In the original analysis: Within the assay, amplification of reference gene primers was used to estimate how many nucleated cells each sample contained. Sequence reads were collapsed and filtered to measure the absolute abundance of every unique TCRbeta CDR3 rearrangement. Productive Simpson clonality was computed per sample as the square root of Simpson's diversity index over productive rearrangements. TCRdb took over this immuneACCESS table, retaining in-frame rearrangements with V and J assigned. Such tables are incomplete; in checked studies, under half of the missing clones stem from an unresolved V gene, and the remainder is unexplained. The V and J calls and the clone size are those of that table, but D and trimming were determined from the DNA. Counted in this sample were about 28,000 clones; 75% to 90% of them appeared once. About 48% of the sample goes to the ten largest clones.

The sample is drawn from a study of blood T cell repertoires in COVID-19 (dated by TCRdb to 2020 to 2021). In terms of the full investigation: Samples from collaborators originated in the United States, Italy and Spain and spanned both the acute and convalescent phases of COVID-19. The material from the prospective study consisted of cDNA or gDNA derived from T cells, B-cell-depleted T cells, or PBMCs. Deeply sampled blood TCRbeta repertoires from subjects exposed to, actively infected with, or recovered from COVID-19 were included in the dataset. The repertoires were released in a freely available public database intended as a resource for research on the immune response to SARS-CoV-2. Samples were obtained from the ongoing ImmuneRACE study (first 160 participants) and from 950 to 1,500 subjects provided by 6 global collaborators. Sample metadata almost always included a de-identified subject ID, COVID-19 status, age in years and sex. HLA class I and class II types, where available, came from metadata supplied by the sample provider rather than from assay-based typing.

The collaborating institutions used their own protocols to collect whole blood in K2EDTA tubes. For TCRbeta analysis, collaborator samples were shipped as frozen whole blood, as isolated PBMCs, or as DNA extracted from either sample type. The germline V gene sets CDR1 to SGHRS and CDR2 to YFSETQ. The CDR3 covers 16 residues, taking in both the cysteine and the phenylalanine. The retained sequence is limited to the CDR3, 48 bases, with the frame set at the first base. Ends trimmed: V by 4 bases, J by 0 bases; bases unmatched to a gene: 6. Study-wide conclusions, independent of this receptor: Clinical and demographic metadata were provided uncurated, with the amount varying by source and participant.

This receptor was obtained from a human donor with acute or convalescent COVID-19. The donor label of this sample is uncertain. Sequencing used peripheral blood. The receptor chain draws on TRBV5-1 and TRBJ1-4, with 7 junctional bases fitting TRBD1. The CDR3 is CASSTGQEATNEKLFF. At the DNA level, the sequence is TGCGCCAGCAGCACCGGACAGGAAGCAACTAATGAAAAACTGTTTTTT.